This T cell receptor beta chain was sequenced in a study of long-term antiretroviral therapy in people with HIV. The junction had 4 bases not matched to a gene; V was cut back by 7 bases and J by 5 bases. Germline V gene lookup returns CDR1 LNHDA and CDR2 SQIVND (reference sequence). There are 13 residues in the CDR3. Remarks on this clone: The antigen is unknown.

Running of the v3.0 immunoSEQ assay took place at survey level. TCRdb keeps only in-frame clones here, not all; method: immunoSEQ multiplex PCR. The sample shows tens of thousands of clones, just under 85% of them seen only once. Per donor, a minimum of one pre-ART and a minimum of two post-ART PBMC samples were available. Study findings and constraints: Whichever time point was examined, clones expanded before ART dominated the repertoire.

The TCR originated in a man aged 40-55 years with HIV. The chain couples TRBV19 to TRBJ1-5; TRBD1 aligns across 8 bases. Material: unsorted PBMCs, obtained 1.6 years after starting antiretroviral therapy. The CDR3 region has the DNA TGTGCCAGTACCTCGACAGGGGATCAGCCCCAGCATTTT. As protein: CASTSTGDQPQHF.